This T cell receptor beta chain was documented in a study of radiotherapy plus CTLA-4 blockade in lung cancer. Study in general: Objective responses were recorded in about a sixth of patients, with disease control recorded in less than 40%.

The table came from immunoSEQ multiplex PCR; TCRdb's copy has only in-frame clones and leaves some out. Among 45,000 or so clones, around 72% were seen once, and the ten largest hold approximately 3.3%. Details on this clone: Its specificity is not known.

J lost 1 base, V lost 5 bases, and 10 bases had no gene match. Germline CDR1 and CDR2: SEHNR and FQNEAQ (reference sequence). CDR3 length: 16 amino acids. Study-level results: An expansion of tumor-derived TCR clones occurred in blood after radiotherapy plus ipilimumab. Early shifts in blood T cell clones, with interferon-beta, reportedly predicted response best.

The chain combines TRBV7-9 with TRBJ2-7; TRBD2 agrees at 8 bases. This clonotype was sampled from a human donor with non-small cell lung cancer who had a complete response to radiotherapy plus ipilimumab. The input for sequencing was peripheral blood, taken from a patient treated with radiotherapy plus ipilimumab. The CDR3 sequence: CASSPPGGAGSYEQYF. DNA for the CDR3: TGTGCCAGCAGCCCGCCCGGGGGGGCCGGTTCCTACGAGCAGTACTTC.